This T cell receptor beta chain is from a study of CD8+CD57+ T cells in acquired aplastic anemia. Study-level background: Isolated CD4+ and CD8+ cells, once sorted, yielded DNA averaging around 3 ug.

Genomic DNA provided the template from which TCR beta VDJ and CDR3 profiles were obtained. Using its own MiXCR run on the reads, TCRdb lists one record per CDR3 protein. The sample shows roughly 200,000 distinct CDR3 sequences, 55% to 65% of them seen only once. About this clonotype: Its antigen is not known.

From germline, CDR1 is SGHTA and CDR2 FQGTGA. This CDR3 has 17 amino acids. V trimming: 5 bases; J trimming: 2 bases; junction bases outside the gene matches: 10. Study-wide results and caveats: For CD8+ Simpson's diversity, patients and controls showed no significant difference. There were approximately 27 CD8+ CDR3 sequences that occurred in both patients and controls.

Patients chosen for sequencing had shown CD8+CD57+ cell expansion by flow cytometry. Severe acquired aplastic anemia was the diagnosis recorded for all patients. Sequenced: sorted CD4+, CD8+, or CD8+CD57+ T cells (not recorded which) from PBMCs. The source is a human donor with aplastic anemia. This chain joins TRBV7-3 and TRBJ2-3; 10 nucleotides line up with TRBD2. CDR3 amino acids: CASSLRAGGTYTDTQYF. In DNA form, the CDR3 reads TGTGCCAGCAGCCTACGAGCGGGGGGGACTTACACAGATACGCAGTATTTT.